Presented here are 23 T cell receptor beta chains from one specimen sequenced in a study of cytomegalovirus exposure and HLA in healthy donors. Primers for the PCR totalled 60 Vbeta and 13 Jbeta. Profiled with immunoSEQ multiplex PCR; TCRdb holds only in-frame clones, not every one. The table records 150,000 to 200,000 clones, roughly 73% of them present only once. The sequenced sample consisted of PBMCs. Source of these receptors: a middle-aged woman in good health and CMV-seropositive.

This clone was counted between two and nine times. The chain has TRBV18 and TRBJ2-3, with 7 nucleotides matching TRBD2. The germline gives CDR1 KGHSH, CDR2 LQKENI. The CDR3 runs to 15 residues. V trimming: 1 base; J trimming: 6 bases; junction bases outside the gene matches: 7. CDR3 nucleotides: TGTGCCAGCTCACCACGGCTAGCGGAAGGGGATACGCAGTATTTT. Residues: CASSPRLAEGDTQYF.

The CDR3 DNA follows: TGTGCCAGCAGGAGTGCAGGACTACAAGAGACCCAGTACTTC. It codes for CASRSAGLQETQYF. V is TRBV11-2 and J is TRBJ2-5, with D maybe TRBD2 (6 bases). Germline CDR1 and CDR2: SGHAT and FQNNGV. This CDR3 spans 14 amino acids. V lost 6 bases, J lost 2 bases, and 13 bases lay in between.

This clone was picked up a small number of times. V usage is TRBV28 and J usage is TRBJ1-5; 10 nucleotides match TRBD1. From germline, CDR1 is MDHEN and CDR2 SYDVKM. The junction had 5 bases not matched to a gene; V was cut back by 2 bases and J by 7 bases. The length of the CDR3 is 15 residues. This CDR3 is CASSLGQGVKQPQHF. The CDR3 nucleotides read TGTGCCAGCAGTTTAGGACAGGGGGTGAAGCAGCCCCAGCATTTT.

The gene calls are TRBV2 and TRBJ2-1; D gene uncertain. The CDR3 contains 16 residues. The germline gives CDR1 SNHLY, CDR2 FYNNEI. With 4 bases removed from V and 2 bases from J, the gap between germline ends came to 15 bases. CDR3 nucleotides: TGTGCCAGCAGTGCCCCGGCTAGTCGGGCCTACAATGAGCAGTTCTTC. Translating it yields CASSAPASRAYNEQFF.

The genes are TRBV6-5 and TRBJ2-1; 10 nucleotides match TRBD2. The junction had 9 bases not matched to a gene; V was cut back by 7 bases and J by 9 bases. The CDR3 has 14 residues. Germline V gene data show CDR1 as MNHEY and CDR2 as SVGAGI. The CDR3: CASTIRASGGEQFF. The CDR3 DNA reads TGTGCCAGCACCATACGGGCTAGCGGGGGTGAGCAGTTCTTC.

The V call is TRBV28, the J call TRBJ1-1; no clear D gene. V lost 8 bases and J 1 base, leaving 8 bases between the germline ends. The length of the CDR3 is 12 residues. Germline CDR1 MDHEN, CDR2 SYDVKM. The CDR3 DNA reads TGTGCCAGCCGGCTAGGGAACACTGAAGCTTTCTTT. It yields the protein CASRLGNTEAFF.

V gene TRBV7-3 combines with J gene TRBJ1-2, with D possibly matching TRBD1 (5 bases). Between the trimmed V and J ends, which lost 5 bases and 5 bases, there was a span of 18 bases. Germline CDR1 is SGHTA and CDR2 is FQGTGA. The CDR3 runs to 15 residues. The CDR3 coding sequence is TGTGCCAGCAGCCCTGGACATTCCACTGTATATGGCTACACCTTC. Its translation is CASSPGHSTVYGYTF.

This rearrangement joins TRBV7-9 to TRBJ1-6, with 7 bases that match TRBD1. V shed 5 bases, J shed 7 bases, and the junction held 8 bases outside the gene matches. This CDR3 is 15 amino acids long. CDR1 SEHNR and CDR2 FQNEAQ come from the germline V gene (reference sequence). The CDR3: CASSRGQAANSPLHF. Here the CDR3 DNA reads TGTGCCAGCAGCCGTGGACAGGCTGCCAATTCACCCCTCCACTTT.

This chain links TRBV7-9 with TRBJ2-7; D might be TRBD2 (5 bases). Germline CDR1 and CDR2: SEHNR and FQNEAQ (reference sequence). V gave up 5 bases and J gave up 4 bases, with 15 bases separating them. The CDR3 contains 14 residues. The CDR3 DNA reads TGTGCCAGCAGCCTCGGGAACGGGCCTTACGAGCAGTACTTC. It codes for CASSLGNGPYEQYF.

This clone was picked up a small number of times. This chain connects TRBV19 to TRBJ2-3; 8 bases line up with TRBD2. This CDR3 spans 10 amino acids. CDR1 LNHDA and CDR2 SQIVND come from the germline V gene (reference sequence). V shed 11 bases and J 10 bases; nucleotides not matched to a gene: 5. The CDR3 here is CASGLEAQYF. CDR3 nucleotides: TGTGCCTCGGGACTAGAAGCGCAGTATTTT.

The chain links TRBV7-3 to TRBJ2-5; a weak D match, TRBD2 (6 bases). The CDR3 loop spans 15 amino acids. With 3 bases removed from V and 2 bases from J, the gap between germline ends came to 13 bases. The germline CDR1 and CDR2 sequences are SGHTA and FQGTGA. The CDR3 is CASSFGSGDQETQYF. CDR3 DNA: TGTGCCAGCAGCTTCGGGTCGGGAGATCAAGAGACCCAGTACTTC.

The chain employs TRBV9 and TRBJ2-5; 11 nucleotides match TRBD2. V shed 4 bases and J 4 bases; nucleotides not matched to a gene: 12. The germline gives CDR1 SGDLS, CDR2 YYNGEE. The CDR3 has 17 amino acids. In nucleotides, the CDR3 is TGTGCCAGCAGCCCGGGGGTAGCGGGAGGGTCGTCAGAGACCCAGTACTTC. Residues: CASSPGVAGGSSETQYF. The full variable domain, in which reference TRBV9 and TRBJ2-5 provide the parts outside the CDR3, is DSGVTQTPKHLITATGQRVTLRCSPRSGDLSVYWYQQSLDQGLQFLIQYYNGEERAKGNILERFSAQQFPDLHSELNLSSLELGDSALYFCASSPGVAGGSSETQYFGPGTRLLVL.

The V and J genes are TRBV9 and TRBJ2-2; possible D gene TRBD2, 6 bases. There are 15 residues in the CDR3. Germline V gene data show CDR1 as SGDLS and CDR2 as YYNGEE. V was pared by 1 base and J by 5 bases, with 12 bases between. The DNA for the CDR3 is TGTGCCAGCAGCGTATCAGCGGGCTATACCGGGGAGCTGTTTTTT. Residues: CASSVSAGYTGELFF.

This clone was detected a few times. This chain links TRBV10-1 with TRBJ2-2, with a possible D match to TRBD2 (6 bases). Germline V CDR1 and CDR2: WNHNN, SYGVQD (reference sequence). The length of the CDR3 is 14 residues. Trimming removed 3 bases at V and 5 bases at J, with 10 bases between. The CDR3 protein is CASSERLVTGELFF. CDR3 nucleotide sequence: TGCGCCAGCAGTGAACGACTAGTTACCGGGGAGCTGTTTTTT.

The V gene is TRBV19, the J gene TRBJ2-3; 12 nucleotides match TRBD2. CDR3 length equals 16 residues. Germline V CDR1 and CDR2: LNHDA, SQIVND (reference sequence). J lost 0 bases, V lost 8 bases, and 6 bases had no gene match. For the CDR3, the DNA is TGTGCCAGTGCACCCGGGACTAGCGGGAGCACAGATACGCAGTATTTT. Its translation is CASAPGTSGSTDTQYF.

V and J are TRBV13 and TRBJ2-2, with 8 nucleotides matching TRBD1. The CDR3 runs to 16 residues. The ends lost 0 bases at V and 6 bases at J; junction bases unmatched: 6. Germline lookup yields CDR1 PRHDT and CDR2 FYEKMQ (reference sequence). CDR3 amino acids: CASSLGWTGIAGELFF. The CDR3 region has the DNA TGTGCCAGCAGCTTAGGATGGACAGGGATAGCCGGGGAGCTGTTTTTT.

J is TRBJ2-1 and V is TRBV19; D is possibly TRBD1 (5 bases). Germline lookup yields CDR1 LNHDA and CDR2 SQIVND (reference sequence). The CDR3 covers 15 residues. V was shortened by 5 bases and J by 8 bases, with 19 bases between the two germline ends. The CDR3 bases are TGTGCCAGTAGTCCCCCTCCCTCGACAGCCCATGAGCAGTTCTTC. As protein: CASSPPPSTAHEQFF.

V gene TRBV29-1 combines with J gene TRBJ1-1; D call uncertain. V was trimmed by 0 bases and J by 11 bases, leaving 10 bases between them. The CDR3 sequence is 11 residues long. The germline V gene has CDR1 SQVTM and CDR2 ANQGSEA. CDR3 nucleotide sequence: TGCAGCGTTGAAGATCGTTGGGAGGCTTTCTTT. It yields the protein CSVEDRWEAFF.

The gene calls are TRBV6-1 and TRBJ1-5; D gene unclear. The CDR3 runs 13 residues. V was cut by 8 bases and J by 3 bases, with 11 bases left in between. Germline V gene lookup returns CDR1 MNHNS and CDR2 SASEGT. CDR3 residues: CASAGVLNQPQHF. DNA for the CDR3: TGTGCCAGCGCCGGGGTCCTCAATCAGCCCCAGCATTTT.

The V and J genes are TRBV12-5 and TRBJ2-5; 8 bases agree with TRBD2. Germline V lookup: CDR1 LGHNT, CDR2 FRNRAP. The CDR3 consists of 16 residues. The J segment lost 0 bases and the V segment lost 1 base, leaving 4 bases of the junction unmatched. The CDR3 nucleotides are TGTGCTAGTGGTTTGGGGGCGGGAGGCTACCAAGAGACCCAGTACTTC. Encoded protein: CASGLGAGGYQETQYF.

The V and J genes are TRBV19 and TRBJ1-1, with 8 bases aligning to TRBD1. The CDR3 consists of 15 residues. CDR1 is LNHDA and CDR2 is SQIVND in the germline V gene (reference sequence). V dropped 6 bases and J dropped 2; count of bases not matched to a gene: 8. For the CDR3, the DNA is TGTGCCAGTAGGGACCCGGGGACAGGAAACACTGAAGCTTTCTTT. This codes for CASRDPGTGNTEAFF.

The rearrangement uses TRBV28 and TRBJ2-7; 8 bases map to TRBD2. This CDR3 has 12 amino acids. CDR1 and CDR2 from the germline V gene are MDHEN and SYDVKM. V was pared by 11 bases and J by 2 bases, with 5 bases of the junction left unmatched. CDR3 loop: CASREGAYEQYF. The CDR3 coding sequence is TGTGCCTCCCGGGAGGGGGCCTACGAGCAGTACTTC.

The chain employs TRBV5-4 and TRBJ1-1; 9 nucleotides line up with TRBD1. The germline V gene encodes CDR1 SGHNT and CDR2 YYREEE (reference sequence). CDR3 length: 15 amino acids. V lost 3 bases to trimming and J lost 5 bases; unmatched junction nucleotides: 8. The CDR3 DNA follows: TGTGCCAGCAGCTGGGGACAGGGTGTAAAAACTGAAGCTTTCTTT. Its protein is CASSWGQGVKTEAFF.